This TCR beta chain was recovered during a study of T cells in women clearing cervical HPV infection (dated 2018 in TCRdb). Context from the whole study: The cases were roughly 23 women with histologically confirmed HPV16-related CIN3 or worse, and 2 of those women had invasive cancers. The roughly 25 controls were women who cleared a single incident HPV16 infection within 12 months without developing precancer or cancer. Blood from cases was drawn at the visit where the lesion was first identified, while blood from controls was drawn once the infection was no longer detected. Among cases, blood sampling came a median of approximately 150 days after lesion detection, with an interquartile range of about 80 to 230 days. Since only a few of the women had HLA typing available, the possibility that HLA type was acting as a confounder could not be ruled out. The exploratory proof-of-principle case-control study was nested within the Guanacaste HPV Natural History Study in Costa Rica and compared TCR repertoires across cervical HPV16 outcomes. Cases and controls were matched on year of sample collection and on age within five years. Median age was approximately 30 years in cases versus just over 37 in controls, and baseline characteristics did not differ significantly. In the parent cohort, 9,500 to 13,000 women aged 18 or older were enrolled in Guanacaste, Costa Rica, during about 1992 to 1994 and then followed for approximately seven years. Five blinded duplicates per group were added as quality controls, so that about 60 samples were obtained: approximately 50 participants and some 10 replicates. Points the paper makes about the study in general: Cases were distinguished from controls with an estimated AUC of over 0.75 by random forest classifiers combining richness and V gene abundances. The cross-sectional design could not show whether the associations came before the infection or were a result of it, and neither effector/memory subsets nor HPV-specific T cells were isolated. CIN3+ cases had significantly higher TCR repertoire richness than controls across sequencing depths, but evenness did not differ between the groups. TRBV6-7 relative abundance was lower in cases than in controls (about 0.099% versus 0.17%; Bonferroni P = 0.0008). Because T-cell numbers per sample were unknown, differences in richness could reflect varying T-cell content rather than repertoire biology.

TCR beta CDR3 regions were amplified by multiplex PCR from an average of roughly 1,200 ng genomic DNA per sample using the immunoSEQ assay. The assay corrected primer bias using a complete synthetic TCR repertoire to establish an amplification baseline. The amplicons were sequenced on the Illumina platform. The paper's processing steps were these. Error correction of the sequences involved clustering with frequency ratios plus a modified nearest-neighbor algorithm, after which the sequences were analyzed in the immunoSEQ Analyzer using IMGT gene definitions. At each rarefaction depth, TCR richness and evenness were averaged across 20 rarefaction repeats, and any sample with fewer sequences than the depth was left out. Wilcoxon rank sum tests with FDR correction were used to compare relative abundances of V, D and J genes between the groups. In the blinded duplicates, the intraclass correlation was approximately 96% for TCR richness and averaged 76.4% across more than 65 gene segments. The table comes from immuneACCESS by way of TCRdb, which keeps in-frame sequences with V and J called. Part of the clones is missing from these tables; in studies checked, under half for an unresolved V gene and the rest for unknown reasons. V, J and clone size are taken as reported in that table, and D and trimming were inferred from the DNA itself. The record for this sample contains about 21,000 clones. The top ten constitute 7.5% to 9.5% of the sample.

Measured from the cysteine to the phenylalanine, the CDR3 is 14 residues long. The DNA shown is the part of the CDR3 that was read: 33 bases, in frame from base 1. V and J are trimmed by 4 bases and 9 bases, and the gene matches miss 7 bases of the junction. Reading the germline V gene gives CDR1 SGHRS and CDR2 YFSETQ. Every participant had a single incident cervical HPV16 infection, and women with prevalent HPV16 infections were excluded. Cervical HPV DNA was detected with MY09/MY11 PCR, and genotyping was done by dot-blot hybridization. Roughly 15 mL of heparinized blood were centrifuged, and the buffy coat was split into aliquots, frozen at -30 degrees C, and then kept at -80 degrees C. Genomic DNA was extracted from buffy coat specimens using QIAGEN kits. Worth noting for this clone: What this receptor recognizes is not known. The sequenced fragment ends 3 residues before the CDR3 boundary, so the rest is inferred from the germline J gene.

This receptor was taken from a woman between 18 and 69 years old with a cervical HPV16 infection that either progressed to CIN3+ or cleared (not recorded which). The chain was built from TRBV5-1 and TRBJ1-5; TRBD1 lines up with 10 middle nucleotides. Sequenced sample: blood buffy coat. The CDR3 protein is CASSRGTGDGPQHF. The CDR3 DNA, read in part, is TGCGCCAGCAGCAGAGGGACAGGGGATGGGCCC.